A single sample is the source of the 14 T cell receptor beta chains below, sequenced in a study of early T cells in non-severe SARS-CoV-2 infection. A single record per CDR3 protein comes from TCRdb applying MiXCR to the 5' RACE reads. The table lists under 65,000 distinct CDR3 sequences, over 10% of them singletons. The material was whole blood, obtained at baseline. The receptors stem from an adult who was a healthcare worker with PCR-confirmed SARS-CoV-2 infection or an uninfected control (not recorded which).

The table lists this clonotype with many counts. The chain joins TRBV9 to TRBJ2-5; D possibly corresponds to TRBD1 (6 bases). There are 15 residues in the CDR3. The germline gives CDR1 SGDLS, CDR2 YYNGEE. V lost 5 bases and J lost 2, with 16 bases in between. Here the CDR3 reads CASRGGSGDQETQYF. In nucleotides, the CDR3 is TGTGCCAGCAGGGGTGGATCAGGGGATCAAGAGACCCAGTACTTC.

The chain uses TRBV11-3 and TRBJ2-3, with TRBD1 matching 9 bases. V shed 5 bases and J 0 bases; nucleotides not matched to a gene: 3. Germline lookup yields CDR1 SGHNT and CDR2 YENEEA. The CDR3 has 15 residues. CDR3 residues: CASSRGQGSTDTQYF. CDR3 bases: TGTGCCAGCAGCCGCGGACAGGGGAGCACAGATACGCAGTATTTT.

This clonotype has a handful of counts. V is TRBV4-1 and J is TRBJ2-3, with TRBD2 identical over 7 bases. The V segment lost 4 bases and the J segment 6 bases; nucleotides outside the gene matches: 13. The germline gives CDR1 MGHRA, CDR2 YSYEKL. CDR3 size: 16 residues. The CDR3 DNA is TGCGCCAGCAGCCTACCCCGCGGGGGACCGTCGGATACGCAGTATTTT. Protein: CASSLPRGGPSDTQYF.

The CDR3 loop is CASSPLTSGRRQETQYF. CDR3 bases: TGTGCCAGCAGCCCCCTGACTAGCGGGAGGAGACAAGAGACCCAGTACTTC. This chain links TRBV11-2 with TRBJ2-5, with TRBD2 identical over 13 bases. Trimming took 5 bases from V and 2 from J; bases not matched to a gene: 8. In germline, CDR1 is SGHAT, CDR2 FQNNGV. The CDR3 covers 17 residues.

This clonotype was recorded a few times. J is TRBJ2-3 and V is TRBV28, with 9 bases identical to TRBD1. Germline CDR1 and CDR2: MDHEN and SYDVKM. The junction had 5 bases not matched to a gene; V was cut back by 1 base and J by 3 bases. The CDR3 sequence is 16 residues long. The CDR3 DNA reads as TGTGCCAGCAGTTTATCCGGGACAGGGATGACAGATACGCAGTATTTT. Translation gives CASSLSGTGMTDTQYF.

This chain joins TRBV7-2 and TRBJ1-1; 7 positions agree with TRBD1. V was clipped by 7 bases and J by 2 bases; unmatched bases: 7. This CDR3 is built from 14 residues. Germline V gene lookup returns CDR1 SGHTA and CDR2 FQGNSA. CDR3 loop: CASNPGTVNTEAFF. The CDR3 DNA follows: TGTGCCAGCAACCCCGGGACAGTAAACACTGAAGCTTTCTTT. Looking up the rest from reference TRBV7-2 and TRBJ1-1 gives the full variable domain: GAGVSQSPSNKVTEKGKDVELRCDPISGHTALYWYRQSLGQGLEFLIYFQGNSAPDKSGLPSDRFSAERTGGSVSTLTIQRTQQEDSAVYLCASNPGTVNTEAFFGQGTRLTVV.

This clonotype was seen a few times. The chain links TRBV9 to TRBJ2-7; D possibly corresponds to TRBD1 (5 bases). Germline V gives CDR1 SGDLS, CDR2 YYNGEE. The CDR3 contains 14 residues. The V gene lost 0 bases and the J gene lost 2 bases, with 9 bases spanning the gap. CDR3 bases: TGTGCCAGCAGCGTAGAGGAAGGGGCCTACGAGCAGTACTTC. This gives the protein CASSVEEGAYEQYF. Filled out from reference TRBV9 and TRBJ2-7, the complete variable domain reads DSGVTQTPKHLITATGQRVTLRCSPRSGDLSVYWYQQSLDQGLQFLIQYYNGEERAKGNILERFSAQQFPDLHSELNLSSLELGDSALYFCASSVEEGAYEQYFGPGTRLTVT.

This clonotype was seen ten or more times. The chain combines TRBV7-3 with TRBJ2-2, with D maybe TRBD1 (5 bases). Trimming took 2 bases from V and 1 from J, leaving 5 bases between them. The CDR3 length is 14 residues. From germline, CDR1 is SGHTA and CDR2 FQGTGA. The chain's CDR3 is CASSLDRNTGELFF. The CDR3 DNA is TGTGCCAGCAGCTTAGACAGGAACACCGGGGAGCTGTTTTTT.

This clonotype has more than one count but fewer than ten. V gene TRBV27 combines with J gene TRBJ2-7, with 10 bases matching TRBD1. With 2 bases clipped from V and 4 bases from J, the junction kept 5 bases outside the gene matches. CDR3 length equals 15 residues. Germline V gene data show CDR1 as MNHEY and CDR2 as SMNVEV (reference sequence). The CDR3 DNA sequence: TGTGCCAGCAGTTTAGTCGGGACAGGGGATTACGAGCAGTACTTC. This sequence encodes CASSLVGTGDYEQYF.

The chain links TRBV28 to TRBJ1-1; D is unclear. The V gene's germline CDR1 is MDHEN and CDR2 SYDVKM. Trimming stripped 3 bases from V and 6 bases from J, with 8 bases between. CDR3 length equals 12 residues. The CDR3 reads CASSFGFSEAFF. CDR3 nucleotides: TGTGCCAGCAGTTTTGGGTTTTCTGAAGCTTTCTTT.

The sample holds a few counts of this clonotype. The chain uses TRBV12-3 or TRBV12-4 and TRBJ1-4; the D is unclear. The germline V and J ends were trimmed by 6 bases and 3 bases, with 14 bases remaining between them. The CDR3 runs to 15 residues. CDR3 in DNA: TGTGCCAGCAGCCAATCGAGTAGACCTAATGAAAAACTGTTTTTT. Translation: CASSQSSRPNEKLFF.

The genes are TRBV6-5 and TRBJ2-1; D not resolved. The CDR3 runs to 14 residues. CDR1 and CDR2 from the germline V gene are MNHEY and SVGAGI. The germline V and J ends were trimmed by 2 bases and 7 bases, with 12 bases remaining between them. CDR3 sequence reads: CASSYETPGNEQFF. CDR3 nucleotide sequence: TGTGCCAGCAGTTACGAGACACCCGGGAATGAGCAGTTCTTC.

This chain links TRBV20-1 with TRBJ1-2, with D maybe TRBD1 (6 bases). The CDR3 extends over 13 amino acids. Germline CDR1 DFQATT, CDR2 SNEGSKA (reference sequence). V was cut by 8 bases and J by 2 bases, with 15 bases left in between. CDR3 DNA sequence: TGCAGTTCTCAGGGGAGGAAAAACTATGGCTACACCTTC. This encodes CSSQGRKNYGYTF.

In this sample, this clonotype turned up many times. The gene calls are TRBV6-2 or TRBV6-3 and TRBJ2-7, with D unresolved. The germline V and J ends were trimmed by 6 bases and 1 base, with 7 bases remaining between them. This CDR3 contains 12 residues. Germline values: CDR1 MNHEY, CDR2 SVGEGT. CDR3 nucleotide sequence: TGTGCCAGCAGGCACGGTTCCTACGAGCAGTACTTC. Amino acid sequence: CASRHGSYEQYF.